This T cell receptor (beta chain) is from a study of identical twins. Study-level points and caveats: Twin sharing of out-of-frame TCR alpha was underestimated by models in monozygotic pairs.

TCRdb itself ran the 5' RACE reads through MiXCR, one entry per CDR3 protein. The table has hundreds of thousands of distinct CDR3 sequences, about 18% seen once; the top ten hold about 12%. This clonotype was observed a handful of times. Its antigen is still unknown. V lost 2 bases and J lost 9; bases outside the gene matches: 13. CDR1 and CDR2 from the germline V gene are LGHNT and FRNRAP. The CDR3 has 17 amino acids. These same data were also listed under a study on T cells expressing NK-cell markers. That paper notes: Of the CD8+ T cells in about 6 donors, roughly 1.0-7.0% belonged to dominant NKG2C+ clonotypes.

The chain is built from TRBV12-5 and TRBJ2-1, with 10 bases aligning to TRBD2. Sequenced material: PBMCs. This receptor was identified in a woman younger than 35 in good health. The CDR3 DNA follows: TGTGCTAGTGGTTTGACCTCAAGCGGGGGGGCAGTTGGTGAGCAGTTCTTC. This codes for CASGLTSSGGAVGEQFF.